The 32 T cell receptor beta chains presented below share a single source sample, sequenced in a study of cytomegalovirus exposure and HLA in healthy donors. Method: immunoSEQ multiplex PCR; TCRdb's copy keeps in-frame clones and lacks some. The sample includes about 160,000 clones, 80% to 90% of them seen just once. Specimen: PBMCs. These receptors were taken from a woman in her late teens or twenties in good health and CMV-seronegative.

For the CDR3, the DNA is TGTGCCAGTCCGGACAGGTCAAGGGCTGGAAACACCATATATTTT. Its translation: CASPDRSRAGNTIYF. The rearrangement links TRBV9 to TRBJ1-3, with 7 bases identical to TRBD1. Germline CDR1 is SGDLS and CDR2 is YYNGEE. The CDR3 consists of 15 residues. V was clipped by 8 bases and J by 2 bases; unmatched bases: 10.

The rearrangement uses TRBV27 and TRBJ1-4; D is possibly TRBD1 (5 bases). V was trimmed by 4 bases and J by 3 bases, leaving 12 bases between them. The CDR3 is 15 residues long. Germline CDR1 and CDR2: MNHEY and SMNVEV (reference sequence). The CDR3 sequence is CASSSLGGSNEKLFF. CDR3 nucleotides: TGTGCCAGCAGTTCTCTTGGGGGGTCTAATGAAAAACTGTTTTTT. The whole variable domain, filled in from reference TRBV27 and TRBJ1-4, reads EAQVTQNPRYLITVTGKKLTVTCSQNMNHEYMSWYRQDPGLGLRQIYYSMNVEVTDKGDVPEGYKVSRKEKRNFPLILESPSPNQTSLYFCASSSLGGSNEKLFFGSGTQLSVL.

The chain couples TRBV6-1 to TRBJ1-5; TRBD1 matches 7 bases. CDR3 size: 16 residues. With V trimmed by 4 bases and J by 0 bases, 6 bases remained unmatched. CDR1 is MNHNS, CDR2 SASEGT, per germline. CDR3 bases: TGTGCCAGCAGTGTAGGGACAGCGTATAGCAATCAGCCCCAGCATTTT. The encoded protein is CASSVGTAYSNQPQHF.

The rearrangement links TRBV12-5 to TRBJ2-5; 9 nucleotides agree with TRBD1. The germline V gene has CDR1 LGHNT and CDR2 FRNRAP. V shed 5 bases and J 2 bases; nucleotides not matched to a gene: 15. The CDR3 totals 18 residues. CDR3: CASGPPETGTGIQETQYF. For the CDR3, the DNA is TGTGCTAGTGGTCCGCCAGAGACCGGGACAGGGATACAAGAGACCCAGTACTTC.

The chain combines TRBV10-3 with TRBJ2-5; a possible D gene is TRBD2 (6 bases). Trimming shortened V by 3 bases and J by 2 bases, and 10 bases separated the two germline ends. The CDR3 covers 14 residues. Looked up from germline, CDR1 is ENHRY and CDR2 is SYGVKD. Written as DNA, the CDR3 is TGTGCCATCAGTGATCCAGGGACTCAAGAGACCCAGTACTTC. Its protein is CAISDPGTQETQYF.

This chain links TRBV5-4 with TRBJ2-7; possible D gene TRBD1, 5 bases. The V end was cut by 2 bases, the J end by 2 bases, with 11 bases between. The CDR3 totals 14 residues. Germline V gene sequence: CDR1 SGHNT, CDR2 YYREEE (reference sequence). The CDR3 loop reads CASSFDSLPYEQYF. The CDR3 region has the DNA TGTGCCAGCAGCTTCGACAGCCTACCCTACGAGCAGTACTTC.

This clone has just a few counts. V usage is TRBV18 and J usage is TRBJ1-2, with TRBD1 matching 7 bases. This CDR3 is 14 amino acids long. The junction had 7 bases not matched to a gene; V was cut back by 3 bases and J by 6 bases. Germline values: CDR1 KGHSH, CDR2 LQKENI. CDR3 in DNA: TGTGCCAGCTCACCCAACGACAGGGAGCATGGCTACACCTTC. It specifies CASSPNDREHGYTF.

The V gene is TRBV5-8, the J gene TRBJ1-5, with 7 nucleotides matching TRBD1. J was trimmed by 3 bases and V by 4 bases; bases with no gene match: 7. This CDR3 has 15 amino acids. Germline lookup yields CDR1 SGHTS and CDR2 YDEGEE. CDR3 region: CASSRRDSHNQPQHF. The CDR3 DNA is TGTGCCAGCAGCCGCCGGGACAGCCACAATCAGCCCCAGCATTTT.

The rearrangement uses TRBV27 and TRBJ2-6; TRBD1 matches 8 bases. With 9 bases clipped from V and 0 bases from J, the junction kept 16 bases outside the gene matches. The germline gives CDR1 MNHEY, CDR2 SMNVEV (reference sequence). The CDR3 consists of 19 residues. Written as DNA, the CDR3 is TGTGCCAGACTACGGACAGGGCACTATCTCCCCTCTGGGGCCAACGTCCTGACTTTC. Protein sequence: CARLRTGHYLPSGANVLTF.

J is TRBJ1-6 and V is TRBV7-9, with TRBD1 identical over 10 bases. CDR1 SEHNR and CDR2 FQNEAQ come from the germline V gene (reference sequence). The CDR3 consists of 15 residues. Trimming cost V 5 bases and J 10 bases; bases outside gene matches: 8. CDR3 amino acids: CASSGGDRGKSPLHF. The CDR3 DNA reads TGTGCCAGCAGCGGGGGGGACAGGGGAAAATCACCCCTCCACTTT.

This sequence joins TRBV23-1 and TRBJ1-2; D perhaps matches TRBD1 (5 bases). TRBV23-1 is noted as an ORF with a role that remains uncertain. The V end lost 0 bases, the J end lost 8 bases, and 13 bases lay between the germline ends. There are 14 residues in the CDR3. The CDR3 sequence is CASSQSQGLLGYTF. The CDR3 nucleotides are TGCGCCAGCAGTCAATCCCAGGGCCTCCTAGGCTACACCTTC.

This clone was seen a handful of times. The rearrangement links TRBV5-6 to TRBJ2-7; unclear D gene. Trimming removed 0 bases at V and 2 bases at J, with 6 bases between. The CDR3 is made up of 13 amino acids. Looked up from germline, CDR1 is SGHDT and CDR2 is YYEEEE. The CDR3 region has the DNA TGTGCCAGCAGCTTGGGCAGAACCTACGAGCAGTACTTC. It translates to CASSLGRTYEQYF.

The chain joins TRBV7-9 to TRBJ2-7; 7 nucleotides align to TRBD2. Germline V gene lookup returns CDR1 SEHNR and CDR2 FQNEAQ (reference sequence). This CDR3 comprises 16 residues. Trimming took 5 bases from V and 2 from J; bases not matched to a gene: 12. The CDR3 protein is CASSKWRGTATYEQYF. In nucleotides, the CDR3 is TGTGCCAGCAGCAAATGGCGGGGGACGGCGACCTACGAGCAGTACTTC.

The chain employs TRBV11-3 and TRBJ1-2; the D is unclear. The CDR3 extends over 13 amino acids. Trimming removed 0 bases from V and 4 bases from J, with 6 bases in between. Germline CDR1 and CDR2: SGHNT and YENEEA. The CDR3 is CASSLDFGYGYTF. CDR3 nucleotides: TGTGCCAGCAGCTTAGATTTCGGCTATGGCTACACCTTC.

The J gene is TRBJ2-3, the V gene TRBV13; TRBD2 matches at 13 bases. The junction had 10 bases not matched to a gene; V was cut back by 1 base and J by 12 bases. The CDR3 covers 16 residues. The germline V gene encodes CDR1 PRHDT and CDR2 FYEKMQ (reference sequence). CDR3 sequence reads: CASSLDGTSGAVVQYF. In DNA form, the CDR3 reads TGTGCCAGCAGCTTAGACGGGACTAGCGGGGCAGTCGTACAGTATTTT.

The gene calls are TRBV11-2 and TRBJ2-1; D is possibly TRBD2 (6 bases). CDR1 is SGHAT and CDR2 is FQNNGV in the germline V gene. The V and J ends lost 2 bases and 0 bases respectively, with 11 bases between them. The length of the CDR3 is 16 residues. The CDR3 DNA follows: TGTGCCAGCAGCTTATCTCGGGGAGGCTCCTACAATGAGCAGTTCTTC. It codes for CASSLSRGGSYNEQFF.

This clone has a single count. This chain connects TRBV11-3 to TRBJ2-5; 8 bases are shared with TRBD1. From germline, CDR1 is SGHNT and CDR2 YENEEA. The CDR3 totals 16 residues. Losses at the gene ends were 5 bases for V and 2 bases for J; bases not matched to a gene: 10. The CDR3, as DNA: TGTGCCAGCAGCCTATGGACAGGGTGGGGGCAAGAGACCCAGTACTTC. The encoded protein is CASSLWTGWGQETQYF.

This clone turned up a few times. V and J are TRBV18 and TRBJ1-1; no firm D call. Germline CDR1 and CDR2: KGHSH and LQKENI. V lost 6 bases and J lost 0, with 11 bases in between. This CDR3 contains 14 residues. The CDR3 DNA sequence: TGTGCCAGCTCCCCGAGGGATATGAACACTGAAGCTTTCTTT. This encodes CASSPRDMNTEAFF.

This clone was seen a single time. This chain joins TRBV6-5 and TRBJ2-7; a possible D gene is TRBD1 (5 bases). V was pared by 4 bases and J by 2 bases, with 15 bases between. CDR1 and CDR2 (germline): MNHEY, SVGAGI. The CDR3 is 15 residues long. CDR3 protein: CASSSPQLGAYEQYF. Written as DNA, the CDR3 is TGTGCCAGCAGTTCCCCCCAGCTAGGGGCCTACGAGCAGTACTTC.

CDR3 in DNA: TGTGCCAGCAGTGAAGGGACAGACACCGGGGAGCTGTTTTTT. Residues: CASSEGTDTGELFF. The chain uses TRBV6-1 and TRBJ2-2, with D possibly matching TRBD1 (6 bases). With 1 base removed from V and 3 bases from J, the gap between germline ends came to 6 bases. Germline V gives CDR1 MNHNS, CDR2 SASEGT. The CDR3 contains 14 residues.

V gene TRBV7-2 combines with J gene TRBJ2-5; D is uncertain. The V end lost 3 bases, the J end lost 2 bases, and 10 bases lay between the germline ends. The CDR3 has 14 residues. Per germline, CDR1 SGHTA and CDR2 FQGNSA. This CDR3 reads CASSLFLRQETQYF. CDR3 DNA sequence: TGTGCCAGCAGCTTGTTCTTGCGTCAAGAGACCCAGTACTTC.

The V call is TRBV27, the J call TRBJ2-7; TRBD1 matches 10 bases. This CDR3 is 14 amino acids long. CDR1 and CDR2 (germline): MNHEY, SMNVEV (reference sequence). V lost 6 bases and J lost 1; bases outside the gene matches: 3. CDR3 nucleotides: TGTGCCAGCAGGGGACAGGGGAGGTCCTACGAGCAGTACTTC. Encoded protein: CASRGQGRSYEQYF.

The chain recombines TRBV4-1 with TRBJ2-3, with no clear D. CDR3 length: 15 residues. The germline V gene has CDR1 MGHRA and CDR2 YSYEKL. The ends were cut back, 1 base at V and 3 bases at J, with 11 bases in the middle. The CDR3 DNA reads TGCGCCAGCAGCCAAGCCCGGGTGGAAACAGATACGCAGTATTTT. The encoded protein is CASSQARVETDTQYF.

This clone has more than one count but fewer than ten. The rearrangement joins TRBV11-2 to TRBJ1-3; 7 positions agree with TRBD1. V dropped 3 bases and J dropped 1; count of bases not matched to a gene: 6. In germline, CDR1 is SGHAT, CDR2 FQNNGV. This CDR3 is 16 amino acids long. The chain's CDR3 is CASSFGTALSGNTIYF. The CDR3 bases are TGTGCCAGCAGCTTTGGGACAGCGCTTTCTGGAAACACCATATATTTT.

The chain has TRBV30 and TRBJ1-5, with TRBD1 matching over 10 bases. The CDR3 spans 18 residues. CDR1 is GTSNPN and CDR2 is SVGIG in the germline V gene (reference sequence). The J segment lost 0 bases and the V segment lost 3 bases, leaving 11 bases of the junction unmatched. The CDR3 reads CAWSSRTGGGYSNQPQHF. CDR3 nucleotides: TGTGCCTGGAGCTCCCGGACAGGGGGTGGCTATAGCAATCAGCCCCAGCATTTT.

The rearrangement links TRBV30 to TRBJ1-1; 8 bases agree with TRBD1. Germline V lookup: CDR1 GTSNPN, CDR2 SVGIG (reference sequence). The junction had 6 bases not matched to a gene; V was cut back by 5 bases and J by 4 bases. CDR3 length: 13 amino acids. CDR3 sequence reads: CAWLPQGATEAFF. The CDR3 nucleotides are TGTGCCTGGCTTCCCCAGGGGGCCACTGAAGCTTTCTTT. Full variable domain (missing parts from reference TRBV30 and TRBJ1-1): SQTIHQWPATLVQPVGSPLSLECTVEGTSNPNLYWYRQAAGRGLQLLFYSVGIGQISSEVPQNLSASRPQDRQFILSSKKLLLSDSGFYLCAWLPQGATEAFFGQGTRLTVV.

DNA of the CDR3: TGTGCCAGTCAAGGACTTCTCCAGGCAGTGTATGGCTACACCTTC. It translates to CASQGLLQAVYGYTF. V gene TRBV19 combines with J gene TRBJ1-2, with unresolved D. This CDR3 has 15 residues. V dropped 8 bases and J dropped 5 bases, with 21 bases sitting between them. Germline V CDR1 and CDR2: LNHDA, SQIVND (reference sequence).

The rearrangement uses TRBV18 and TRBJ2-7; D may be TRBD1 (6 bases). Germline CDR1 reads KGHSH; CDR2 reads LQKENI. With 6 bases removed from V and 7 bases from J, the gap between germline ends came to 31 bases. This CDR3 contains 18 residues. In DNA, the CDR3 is TGTGCCAGCTCCCCCAGGGGACACCCGGAGCCGATCAACGGGGAGCAGTACTTC. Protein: CASSPRGHPEPINGEQYF.

The CDR3 nucleotides read TGTGCCACCAGCAGAGATGCCCGGGGAAGGAACTATGGCTACACCTTC. Its protein is CATSRDARGRNYGYTF. V and J are TRBV15 and TRBJ1-2, with D hard to call. The CDR3 is made up of 16 amino acids. V was clipped by 0 bases and J by 2 bases, with 13 bases between them. Germline assignment: CDR1 LNHNV and CDR2 YYDKDF (reference sequence).

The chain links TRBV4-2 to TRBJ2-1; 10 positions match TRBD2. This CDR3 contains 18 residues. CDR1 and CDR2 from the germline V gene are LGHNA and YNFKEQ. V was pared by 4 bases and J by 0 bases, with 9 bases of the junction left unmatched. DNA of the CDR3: TGTGCCAGCAGCCGAGGGAGCGGGGGGGAAAGCTCCTACAATGAGCAGTTCTTC. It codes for CASSRGSGGESSYNEQFF.

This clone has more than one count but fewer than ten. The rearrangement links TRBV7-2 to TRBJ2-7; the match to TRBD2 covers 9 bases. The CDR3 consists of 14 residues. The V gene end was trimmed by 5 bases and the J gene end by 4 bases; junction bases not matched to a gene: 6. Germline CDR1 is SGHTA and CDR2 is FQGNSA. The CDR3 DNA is TGTGCCAGCAGCCCAGCGGGAGGATCTTACGAGCAGTACTTC. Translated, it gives CASSPAGGSYEQYF.

CDR3 sequence: CASSLALEQYF. The CDR3 region has the DNA TGTGCCAGCAGCTTAGCTCTCGAGCAGTACTTC. The V and J genes are TRBV7-2 and TRBJ2-7; D not resolved. The germline gives CDR1 SGHTA, CDR2 FQGNSA. This CDR3 has 11 residues. With 0 bases removed from V and 6 bases from J, the gap between germline ends came to 3 bases.